The 14 T cell receptor beta chains reported below all come from one sample, sequenced in a study of Graves' ophthalmopathy and Graves' hyperthyroidism. Scientists amplified the TCR beta CDR3 regions from RNA transcripts. Scientists carried out first-round RT-PCR using HTBI primers and then a second-round multiplex PCR. One entry per CDR3 protein, called by TCRdb with MiXCR from the multiplex PCR reads. Seen here are over a million distinct CDR3 sequences, roughly two fifths observed once, and the top ten hold 11%. The sequencing sample was made of peripheral blood or thyroid tissue (not recorded which). Receptor source: an adult man with Graves' hyperthyroidism.

This clonotype was picked up a small number of times. The CDR3 sequence is CASSSDKYSNQPQHF. CDR3 nucleotides: TGTGCCAGCAGCTCAGACAAGTATAGCAATCAGCCCCAGCATTTT. The chain couples TRBV28 to TRBJ1-5, with unresolved D. V was shortened by 6 bases and J by 0 bases, with 12 bases between the two germline ends. The CDR3 is 15 amino acids. Germline values: CDR1 MDHEN, CDR2 SYDVKM. Using reference TRBV28 and TRBJ1-5 for the parts outside the CDR3, the full variable domain is DVKVTQSSRYLVKRTGEKVFLECVQDMDHENMFWYRQDPGLGLRLIYFSYDVKMKEKGDIPEGYSVSREKKERFSLILESASTNQTSMYLCASSSDKYSNQPQHFGDGTRLSIL.

This clonotype came up many times. This rearrangement joins TRBV20-1 to TRBJ1-4; D gene ambiguous. Per the germline V gene, CDR1 is DFQATT and CDR2 is SNEGSKA (reference sequence). CDR3 length: 14 residues. V lost 2 bases, J lost 4 bases, and 11 bases lay in between. CDR3 in DNA: TGCAGTGCTAGATCCGGCAGCTATAATGAAAAACTGTTTTTT. Translating it yields CSARSGSYNEKLFF.

This clonotype appeared a few times. V usage is TRBV7-2 and J usage is TRBJ2-7, with TRBD2 matching over 8 bases. The CDR3 has 15 residues. V shed 6 bases and J 5 bases; nucleotides not matched to a gene: 12. CDR1 SGHTA and CDR2 FQGNSA come from the germline V gene. In nucleotides, the CDR3 is TGTGCCAGCAGTGGACACGGCGGGAGGAACAACGAGCAGTACTTC. It specifies CASSGHGGRNNEQYF.

This rearrangement joins TRBV7-9 to TRBJ1-4; 8 bases line up with TRBD1. This CDR3 has 15 residues. The V and J ends lost 5 bases and 7 bases, in that order; junction bases with no gene match: 9. Germline CDR1 reads SEHNR; CDR2 reads FQNEAQ (reference sequence). This CDR3 reads CASSPGGRGSEKLFF. CDR3 sequence (DNA): TGTGCCAGCAGCCCAGGGGGCAGGGGGAGTGAAAAACTGTTTTTT.

In the case of this clonotype: This clone may be a read error of a much larger clone one base away. The rearrangement joins TRBV5-1 to TRBJ1-1; 7 nucleotides match TRBD1. Germline lookup yields CDR1 SGHRS and CDR2 YFSETQ. This CDR3 is built from 13 residues. CDR3 region: CASSSGTATEVFF. CDR3 DNA sequence: TGCGCCAGCAGCTCCGGGACAGCCACTGAAGTTTTCTTT.

This clonotype was observed once. The chain uses TRBV25-1 and TRBJ2-7, with 11 bases lining up with TRBD1. V lost 8 bases to trimming and J lost 7 bases; unmatched junction nucleotides: 10. This CDR3 region has 14 residues. Germline assignment: CDR1 MGHDK and CDR2 SYGVNS. The CDR3 nucleotides are TGTGCCAGCTTGGAGGGACAGGGGGTACGGGAGCAGTACTTC. It specifies CASLEGQGVREQYF.

This clonotype was recorded many times. The rearrangement links TRBV4-3 to TRBJ1-4; no reliable D call. V lost 4 bases and J 10 bases, leaving 13 bases between the germline ends. Germline V gene lookup returns CDR1 LGHNA and CDR2 YSLEER. The CDR3 consists of 13 residues. CDR3 sequence (DNA): TGCGCCAGCAGCCCGCGTCCGAAGGGAAAACTGTTTTTT. This translates into CASSPRPKGKLFF.

This clonotype has just a few counts. The rearrangement uses TRBV24-1 and TRBJ1-5; TRBD1 is a possible D gene (5 bases). The CDR3 loop spans 13 amino acids. In germline, CDR1 is KGHDR, CDR2 SFDVKD. Trimming left V 12 bases short and J 5 bases short, with 16 bases between. This CDR3 is CAVRAGNDQPQHF. As DNA, the CDR3 is TGTGCCGTTAGGGCAGGGAATGATCAGCCCCAGCATTTT.

The rearrangement links TRBV4-2 to TRBJ1-2; TRBD1 matches at 8 bases. The CDR3 runs to 16 residues. V lost 1 base to trimming and J lost 4 bases; unmatched junction nucleotides: 8. The germline gives CDR1 LGHNA, CDR2 YNFKEQ. Here the CDR3 reads CASSQVWTGPLYGYTF. In DNA, the CDR3 is TGTGCCAGCAGCCAAGTATGGACAGGGCCACTCTATGGCTACACCTTC.

The rearrangement uses TRBV5-1 and TRBJ2-7; D might be TRBD1 (5 bases). This CDR3 is 13 amino acids long. Germline values: CDR1 SGHRS, CDR2 YFSETQ. V gave up 9 bases and J gave up 2 bases, with 15 bases separating them. CDR3 DNA sequence: TGCGCCACCAGTCCCACAGGTACCTACGAGCAGTACTTC. This gives the protein CATSPTGTYEQYF.

The V call is TRBV2, the J call TRBJ1-6, with 10 bases fitting TRBD1. The CDR3 consists of 16 residues. V dropped 2 bases and J dropped 8; count of bases not matched to a gene: 6. The germline V gene has CDR1 SNHLY and CDR2 FYNNEI. The CDR3 coding sequence is TGTGCCAGCAGTGAAAAAGGGACAGGGGCAGATTCACCCCTCCACTTT. Protein sequence: CASSEKGTGADSPLHF.

This clonotype was seen many times. The chain combines TRBV5-1 with TRBJ2-7; possible D gene TRBD1, 5 bases. The V end lost 0 bases, the J end lost 4 bases, and 17 bases lay between the germline ends. Germline values: CDR1 SGHRS, CDR2 YFSETQ. This CDR3 is 16 amino acids long. CDR3 sequence: CASSLESARAIYEQYF. CDR3 nucleotide sequence: TGCGCCAGCAGCTTGGAATCGGCCAGGGCAATTTACGAGCAGTACTTC.

At least ten counts were recorded for this clonotype. The J gene is TRBJ1-3, the V gene TRBV9; no reliable D call. Germline CDR1 is SGDLS and CDR2 is YYNGEE. With 0 bases removed from V and 5 bases from J, the gap between germline ends came to 12 bases. The CDR3 loop spans 15 amino acids. CDR3 bases: TGTGCCAGCAGCGTAGCTACGGGAGGCCGAAACACCATATATTTT. This codes for CASSVATGGRNTIYF.

As to this clonotype: A read error is likely, as this CDR3 ends without the conserved phenylalanine or tryptophan. The DNA is omitted, as the CDR3 cannot be located on it reliably, and the CDR3 follows TCRdb's listing. This rearrangement joins TRBV29-1 to TRBJ1-6; TRBD1, the table's D call, lacks a check against the DNA. From germline, CDR1 is SQVTM and CDR2 ANQGSEA. The CDR3 is 8 residues long, counting both termini. The CDR3 spells CSVEDMTG.